This T cell receptor beta chain was captured by sequencing in a study of T cells after yellow fever vaccination. Findings of the study overall: Weaker overall, the secondary response nonetheless peaked faster (day 5 versus 15).

TCRdb recomputed calls from the 5' RACE reads with MiXCR, one row per CDR3 protein. The table lists 250,000 to 400,000 distinct CDR3 sequences, about 4.5% of them singletons. This clonotype was observed a few times. Its antigen remains unidentified. CDR3 length: 14 amino acids. The germline V gene encodes CDR1 MDHEN and CDR2 SYDVKM. The V end was cut by 3 bases, the J end by 5 bases, with 10 bases between. The chain joins TRBV28 to TRBJ2-2, with D uncertain. The receptor's source is a man between 18 and 35 years old who received the YFV17D yellow fever vaccine. The specimen was PBMCs, collected 15 days after the yellow fever booster vaccination. In nucleotides, the CDR3 is TGTGCCAGCAGTTTGATTACAACAACCGGGGAGCTGTTTTTT. Amino acids: CASSLITTTGELFF.